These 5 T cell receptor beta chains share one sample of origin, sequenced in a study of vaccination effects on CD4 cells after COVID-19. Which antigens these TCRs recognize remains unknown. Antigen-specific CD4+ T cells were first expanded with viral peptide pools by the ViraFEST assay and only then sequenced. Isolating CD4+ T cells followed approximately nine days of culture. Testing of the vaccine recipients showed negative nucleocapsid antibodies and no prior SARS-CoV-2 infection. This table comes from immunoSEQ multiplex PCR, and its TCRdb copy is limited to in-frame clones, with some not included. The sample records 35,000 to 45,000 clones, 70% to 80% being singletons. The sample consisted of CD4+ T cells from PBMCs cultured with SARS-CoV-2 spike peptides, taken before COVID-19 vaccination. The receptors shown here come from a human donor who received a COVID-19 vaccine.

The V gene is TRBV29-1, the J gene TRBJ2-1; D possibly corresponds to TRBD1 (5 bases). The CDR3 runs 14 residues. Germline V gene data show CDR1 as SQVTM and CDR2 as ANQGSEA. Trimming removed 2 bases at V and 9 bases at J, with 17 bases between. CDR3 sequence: CSVERQLVVGEQFF. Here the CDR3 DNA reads TGCAGCGTTGAACGACAGCTCGTCGTGGGTGAGCAGTTCTTC.

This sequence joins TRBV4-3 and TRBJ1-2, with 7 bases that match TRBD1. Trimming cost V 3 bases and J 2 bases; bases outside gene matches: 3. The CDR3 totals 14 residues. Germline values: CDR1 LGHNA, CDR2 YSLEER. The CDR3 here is CASSQQTGNYGYTF. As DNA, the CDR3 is TGCGCCAGCAGCCAGCAGACAGGGAACTATGGCTACACCTTC.

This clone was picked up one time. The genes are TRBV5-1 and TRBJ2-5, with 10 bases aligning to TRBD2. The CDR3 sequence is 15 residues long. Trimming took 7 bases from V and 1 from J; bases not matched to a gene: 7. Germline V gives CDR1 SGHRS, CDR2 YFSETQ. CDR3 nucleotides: TGCGCCAGCGAGGCTAGCGGGGGCGTCCAAGAGACCCAGTACTTC. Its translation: CASEASGGVQETQYF. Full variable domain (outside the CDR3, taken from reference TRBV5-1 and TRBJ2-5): KAGVTQTPRYLIKTRGQQVTLSCSPISGHRSVSWYQQTPGQGLQFLFEYFSETQRNKGNFPGRFSGRQFSNSRSEMNVSTLELGDSALYLCASEASGGVQETQYFGPGTRLLVL.

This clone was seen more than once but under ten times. The CDR3 DNA reads as TGTGCCAGCAGCCAGTGGACAGTCAAAAACATTCAGTACTTC. The encoded protein is CASSQWTVKNIQYF. V gene TRBV5-5 combines with J gene TRBJ2-4, with D perhaps matching TRBD1 (6 bases). The CDR3 covers 14 residues. The germline V gene has CDR1 SGHKS and CDR2 YYEKEE (reference sequence). The V end was cut by 4 bases, the J end by 3 bases, with 11 bases between.

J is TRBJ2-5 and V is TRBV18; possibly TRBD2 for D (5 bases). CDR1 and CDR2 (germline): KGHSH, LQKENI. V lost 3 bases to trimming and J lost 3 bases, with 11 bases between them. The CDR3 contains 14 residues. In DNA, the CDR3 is TGTGCCAGCTCACCCCTCACTAGGGAAGAGACCCAGTACTTC. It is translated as CASSPLTREETQYF.